Below are 30 T cell receptor beta chains sequenced from a single sample in a study of CD8+CD57+ T cells in acquired aplastic anemia. Genomic DNA was employed as the template in profiling TCR beta VDJ and CDR3. TCRdb fed the reads into MiXCR, producing one record per CDR3 protein. The sample contains more than 100,000 distinct CDR3 sequences, more than 35% of which appear only once. Sequencing was done on a sample of sorted CD4+, CD8+, or CD8+CD57+ T cells (not recorded which) from PBMCs. The origin of the receptors is a human donor in good health, serving as a control.

At least ten counts were recorded for this clonotype. The chain combines TRBV9 with TRBJ2-5; 7 bases fit TRBD2. Trimming removed 0 bases from V and 4 bases from J; junction bases left unmatched: 6. Germline assignment: CDR1 SGDLS and CDR2 YYNGEE. CDR3 size: 15 residues. DNA for the CDR3: TGTGCCAGCAGCGTAGCTGGCGGGAGAGGAGAGACCCAGTACTTC. As protein: CASSVAGGRGETQYF.

On this clonotype itself: Compared with germline, one end of the junction differs, possibly owing to a read error. This chain joins TRBV24-1 and TRBJ2-1; TRBD2 aligns across 8 bases. This CDR3 comprises 15 residues. Germline V CDR1 and CDR2: KGHDR, SFDVKD. CDR3 coding DNA: TGCGCCAGCAGCTGGGCAGCGGGGGCCAACAATGAGCAGTTCTTC. Amino acid sequence: CASSWAAGANNEQFF.

The chain links TRBV6-1 to TRBJ1-5, with 8 bases that match TRBD1. Germline CDR1 is MNHNS and CDR2 is SASEGT. The CDR3 has 14 residues. V shed 10 bases and J 4 bases; nucleotides not matched to a gene: 9. The CDR3: CATIDRGLNQPQHF. The CDR3 nucleotides read TGTGCCACCATAGACAGGGGATTGAATCAGCCCCAGCATTTT.

This clonotype appeared many times. This chain joins TRBV12-3 or TRBV12-4 and TRBJ2-7; D may correspond to TRBD1 or TRBD2 (5 bases each). V was trimmed by 6 bases and J by 1 base, leaving 19 bases between them. This CDR3 has 16 amino acids. The chain's CDR3 is CASSPGAPGPSYEQYF. The CDR3 DNA reads as TGTGCCAGCAGCCCGGGTGCCCCGGGGCCATCCTACGAGCAGTACTTC.

This clonotype was counted a few times. V gene TRBV3-1 combines with J gene TRBJ1-3, with D hard to call. Germline-derived CDR1 and CDR2 are LGHDT and YNNKEL (reference sequence). This CDR3 has 14 amino acids. Trimming removed 4 bases from V and 2 bases from J, with 9 bases in between. CDR3 protein: CASSPRSAGNTIYF. CDR3 DNA sequence: TGTGCCAGCAGCCCCAGGTCTGCTGGAAACACCATATATTTT.

This clonotype was recorded many times. The V gene is TRBV5-1, the J gene TRBJ1-2, with 12 bases lining up with TRBD1. Unmatched junction bases numbered 13, after V lost 2 bases and J lost 5 bases. The length of the CDR3 is 18 residues. The germline V gene encodes CDR1 SGHRS and CDR2 YFSETQ. This CDR3 reads CASSLRKGWDRGRYGYTF. The CDR3 DNA is TGCGCCAGCAGCTTAAGGAAGGGTTGGGACAGGGGGCGTTATGGCTACACCTTC. The full variable domain, in which reference TRBV5-1 and TRBJ1-2 provide the parts outside the CDR3, is KAGVTQTPRYLIKTRGQQVTLSCSPISGHRSVSWYQQTPGQGLQFLFEYFSETQRNKGNFPGRFSGRQFSNSRSEMNVSTLELGDSALYLCASSLRKGWDRGRYGYTFGSGTRLTVV.

This clonotype came up a few times. Here the CDR3 DNA reads TGTGCCAGCTCACCACCCTCATCGCGGGGTTCTGGTGGCTACACCTTC. Residues: CASSPPSSRGSGGYTF. This rearrangement joins TRBV18 to TRBJ1-2; D not certain. V lost 0 bases, J lost 7 bases, and 18 bases lay in between. The CDR3 consists of 16 residues. Germline CDR1 reads KGHSH; CDR2 reads LQKENI. Looking up the rest from reference TRBV18 and TRBJ1-2 gives the full variable domain: NAGVMQNPRHLVRRRGQEARLRCSPMKGHSHVYWYRQLPEEGLKFMVYLQKENIIDESGMPKERFSAEFPKEGPSILRIQQVVRGDSAAYFCASSPPSSRGSGGYTFGSGTRLTVV.

This chain uses TRBV4-2 with TRBJ1-1; D may be TRBD1 (5 bases). Per germline, CDR1 LGHNA and CDR2 YNFKEQ. CDR3 length: 17 amino acids. Trimming took off 9 bases at V and 0 bases at J, with 23 bases between the two ends. CDR3 sequence (DNA): TGTGCCAGTACGAAACGGACGAGCGGGACGATGAACACTGAAGCTTTCTTT. As protein: CASTKRTSGTMNTEAFF.

This chain uses TRBV24-1 with TRBJ2-7; D is unclear. V lost 5 bases to trimming and J lost 6 bases, with 16 bases between them. This CDR3 has 14 residues. CDR1 is KGHDR, CDR2 SFDVKD, per germline. CDR3 coding DNA: TGTGCCACCAGTGCCGGCCCTGGACGAGGCGAGCAGTACTTC. It translates to CATSAGPGRGEQYF.

This clonotype was picked up a small number of times. J is TRBJ1-4 and V is TRBV6-1; 10 nucleotides align to TRBD1. In germline, CDR1 is MNHNS, CDR2 SASEGT. The CDR3 is 16 residues long. V gave up 6 bases and J gave up 1 base; unmatched junction bases: 5. The CDR3 nucleotides read TGTGCCAGCAGCCGGACAGGGGGAGGAACTAATGAAAAACTGTTTTTT. It codes for CASSRTGGGTNEKLFF.

This clonotype was counted many times. J is TRBJ2-7 and V is TRBV20-1; 7 bases fit TRBD1. Germline V lookup: CDR1 DFQATT, CDR2 SNEGSKA (reference sequence). CDR3 length: 16 residues. The J segment lost 3 bases and the V segment lost 6 bases, leaving 17 bases of the junction unmatched. CDR3 bases: TGCAGTGCCCGAGGACAGGAAATTTTGGGCTTCTACGAGCAGTACTTC. Translating gives CSARGQEILGFYEQYF.

The chain employs TRBV7-9 and TRBJ2-7, with TRBD2 matching 13 bases. This CDR3 region has 14 residues. After removal of 4 bases from V and 7 bases from J, the junction contained 4 bases not matched to a gene. Germline V gene data show CDR1 as SEHNR and CDR2 as FQNEAQ (reference sequence). CDR3: CASSWTSGGYEQYF. CDR3 DNA sequence: TGTGCCAGCAGCTGGACTAGCGGGGGTTATGAGCAGTACTTC.

V usage is TRBV10-3 and J usage is TRBJ2-1; TRBD2 might be the D (6 bases). Between the trimmed V and J ends, which lost 0 bases and 0 bases, there was a span of 12 bases. Germline V gene data show CDR1 as ENHRY and CDR2 as SYGVKD. CDR3 length: 17 residues. CDR3 amino acids: CAISESGLASSYNEQFF. The CDR3 DNA follows: TGTGCCATCAGTGAGTCGGGACTCGCGAGCTCCTACAATGAGCAGTTCTTC.

The J gene is TRBJ1-2, the V gene TRBV20-1; 8 bases are a match to TRBD1. Germline CDR1 and CDR2: DFQATT and SNEGSKA (reference sequence). V was clipped by 6 bases and J by 7 bases; unmatched bases: 13. This CDR3 contains 14 residues. CDR3 protein: CSATGTGGLGGYTF. The CDR3 DNA reads TGCAGTGCAACCGGGACAGGTGGCTTGGGTGGCTACACCTTC.

This chain connects TRBV5-4 to TRBJ1-3; a possible D gene is TRBD1 (5 bases). The length of the CDR3 is 16 residues. Germline-derived CDR1 and CDR2 are SGHNT and YYREEE (reference sequence). V lost 0 bases, J lost 4 bases, and 14 bases lay in between. CDR3 residues: CASSLAPVGVGNTIYF. CDR3 nucleotides: TGTGCCAGCAGCTTGGCCCCCGTGGGGGTGGGAAACACCATATATTTT.

This clonotype came up a few times. The J gene is TRBJ2-7, the V gene TRBV5-6; D is tentatively TRBD1 or TRBD2 (5 bases each). V lost 0 bases and J 3 bases, leaving 13 bases between the germline ends. The CDR3 is made up of 15 amino acids. Germline CDR1 and CDR2: SGHDT and YYEEEE. CDR3 DNA: TGTGCCAGCAGCTTGGAAGGGACCAAATACTACGAGCAGTACTTC. Its protein is CASSLEGTKYYEQYF.

Ten or more counts support this clonotype. The genes are TRBV30 and TRBJ2-5; D is perhaps TRBD2 (6 bases). CDR1 is GTSNPN, CDR2 SVGIG, per germline (reference sequence). The CDR3 runs 13 residues. V lost 1 base and J lost 3, with 9 bases in between. CDR3 sequence reads: CAWSGGGKETQYF. Written as DNA, the CDR3 is TGTGCCTGGAGTGGGGGAGGAAAAGAGACCCAGTACTTC.

There are a few counts of this clonotype. Possible read error: a much larger clone is one base away. The V call is TRBV5-1, the J call TRBJ2-3, with D possibly TRBD1 on 5 matching bases. Germline V gene sequence: CDR1 SGHRS, CDR2 YFSETQ. Trimming took 3 bases from V and 3 from J, leaving 14 bases between them. The CDR3 has 15 residues. CDR3 nucleotides: TGCGCCAGCAGCTCCGAAGGGGCAATGACAGATACGCAGTATTTT. Translation gives CASSSEGAMTDTQYF. Together with reference TRBV5-1 and TRBJ2-3, the CDR3 gives the full variable domain: KAGVTQTPRYLIKTRGQQVTLSCSPISGHRSVSWYQQTPGQGLQFLFEYFSETQRNKGNFPGRFSGRQFSNSRSEMNVSTLELGDSALYLCASSSEGAMTDTQYFGPGTRLTVL.

This clonotype came up many times. The V and J genes are TRBV7-2 and TRBJ2-3; D not resolved. Trimming left V 2 bases short and J 4 bases short, with 7 bases between. CDR1 is SGHTA and CDR2 is FQGNSA in the germline V gene. This CDR3 has 13 residues. The CDR3 DNA reads as TGTGCCAGCAGCTTAAGAAGTTCAGATACGCAGTATTTT. Translating gives CASSLRSSDTQYF.

Comment on this clonotype: Because the CDR3 is missing its conserved closing phenylalanine or tryptophan, this is likely a read error. The rearrangement links TRBV15 to TRBJ2-7, with D hard to call. Germline V CDR1 and CDR2: LNHNV, YYDKDF (reference sequence). V dropped 1 base and J dropped 9 bases, with 16 bases sitting between them. The CDR3 loop spans 14 amino acids. The CDR3 region is CATSRGGSPGGQYL. CDR3 coding DNA: TGTGCCACCAGCAGAGGAGGTAGCCCTGGCGGGCAGTACCTC.

A word on this clonotype: A read error is possible here, since a much larger clone lies one base away. The CDR3 end shows no conserved phenylalanine or tryptophan, and so a read error is likely. CDR3 DNA sequence: TGTGCCAGCAGTCCGTATCGAACTGAAGCTTTCCTT. Residues: CASSPYRTEAFL. This rearrangement joins TRBV2 to TRBJ1-1; the D is unclear. Germline values: CDR1 SNHLY, CDR2 FYNNEI. The CDR3 has 12 residues. Trimming shortened V by 5 bases and J by 5 bases, and 9 bases separated the two germline ends.

This clonotype came up many times. The gene calls are TRBV6-2 or TRBV6-3 and TRBJ1-6; D remains ambiguous. Trimming took 8 bases from V and 3 from J, leaving 8 bases between them. The CDR3 contains 13 residues. Germline V lookup: CDR1 MNHEY, CDR2 SVGEGT. The CDR3 DNA reads as TGTGCCAGCTCAGAGATCTATAATTCACCCCTCCACTTT. Protein: CASSEIYNSPLHF.

J is TRBJ1-6 and V is TRBV10-2; D call uncertain. With 4 bases removed from V and 6 bases from J, the gap between germline ends came to 13 bases. This CDR3 has 15 residues. CDR1 and CDR2 (germline): WSHSY, SAAADI. This CDR3 reads CASSAGLPFNSPLHF. The CDR3 DNA reads TGCGCCAGCAGTGCAGGTCTACCATTTAATTCACCCCTCCACTTT.

In its sample, this clonotype was seen a few times. A read error may be the cause here, since a much bigger clone is one base away. Without the conserved terminal phenylalanine or tryptophan, this CDR3 likely stems from a read error. V gene TRBV7-9 combines with J gene TRBJ1-6; D call uncertain. The V and J ends lost 1 base and 4 bases respectively, with 5 bases between them. The CDR3 extends over 14 amino acids. Germline V gene sequence: CDR1 SEHNR, CDR2 FQNEAQ (reference sequence). The DNA of the CDR3 is TGTGCCAGCAGCTTAGAACAGTATAATTCACCCCTCCACTCT. Its protein product is CASSLEQYNSPLHS.

This clonotype was observed at least ten times. The chain links TRBV20-1 to TRBJ2-1; maybe TRBD1 (6 bases). Germline V gene data show CDR1 as DFQATT and CDR2 as SNEGSKA (reference sequence). The V end lost 3 bases, the J end lost 2 bases, and 17 bases lay between the germline ends. The CDR3 loop spans 16 amino acids. CDR3 protein: CSASKRDIQTYNEQFF. The CDR3, as DNA: TGCAGTGCTAGTAAGAGGGACATACAAACCTACAATGAGCAGTTCTTC.

The V and J genes are TRBV19 and TRBJ2-7, with TRBD1 matching 9 bases. Germline trimming cut 3 bases from V and 3 bases from J; bases unmatched to any gene: 12. CDR3 length equals 17 residues. Germline CDR1 reads LNHDA; CDR2 reads SQIVND (reference sequence). In DNA, the CDR3 is TGTGCCAGTAGTATCTCTCTGGTCGGGGACAGGGACTACGAGCAGTACTTC. It yields the protein CASSISLVGDRDYEQYF.

The chain is built from TRBV6-1 and TRBJ1-6, with unresolved D. The germline gives CDR1 MNHNS, CDR2 SASEGT. CDR3 length equals 14 residues. Trimming shortened V by 2 bases and J by 2 bases, and 4 bases separated the two germline ends. In DNA form, the CDR3 reads TGTGCCAGCAGTGAACGGGCCTATAATTCACCCCTCCACTTT. Its translation: CASSERAYNSPLHF.

This clonotype was counted ten times or more. The chain is built from TRBV28 and TRBJ1-2, with TRBD1 matching 9 bases. Germline V gene lookup returns CDR1 MDHEN and CDR2 SYDVKM. V was pared by 6 bases and J by 4 bases, with 9 bases of the junction left unmatched. This CDR3 spans 15 amino acids. The CDR3 loop reads CASSRRQGVGYGYTF. CDR3 DNA: TGTGCCAGCAGCCGTCGACAGGGGGTAGGCTATGGCTACACCTTC.

This clonotype was counted only a few times. For the CDR3, the DNA is TGTGCCAGCAGTTACGGTTCAGGGACAAGCGGCTACACCTTC. Encoded protein: CASSYGSGTSGYTF. The chain couples TRBV6-5 to TRBJ1-2, with D tentatively TRBD1 (6 bases). V was trimmed by 2 bases and J by 8 bases, leaving 15 bases between them. CDR3 size: 14 residues. Germline lookup yields CDR1 MNHEY and CDR2 SVGAGI.

In this sample, this clonotype turned up a few times. The V gene is TRBV12-3 or TRBV12-4, the J gene TRBJ2-5; D uncertain. V lost 3 bases and J 5 bases, leaving 13 bases between the germline ends. This CDR3 contains 14 residues. CDR3 sequence: CASSFKLSPETQYF. CDR3 nucleotide sequence: TGTGCCAGCAGTTTTAAGCTCAGTCCGGAGACCCAGTACTTC.